This entry lists 9 T cell receptor beta chains sequenced from one sample in a study of regulatory T cells in long-lasting Graves disease. Sample time point: newly diagnosed GD, antithyroid drugs for less than 3 months. Making the TCR library involved RNA that had been extracted from PBMCs. TCR beta libraries were built with iRepertoire HTBI primers and Arm-PCR of CDR3 regions. TCRdb called the multiplex PCR reads again in MiXCR, with one record for every CDR3 protein. The sample contains about 440,000 distinct CDR3 sequences, more than 13% of which appear only once. These data also formed part of another study, on T cells in Graves' hyperthyroidism and ophthalmopathy.

This specimen consisted of peripheral blood mononuclear cells (PBMCs), obtained at new diagnosis, from a patient treated with antithyroid drugs. The origin of the receptors is a woman aged 30 to 39 with Graves disease.

The chain links TRBV6-4 to TRBJ2-1; TRBD2 matches at 11 bases. Per the germline V gene, CDR1 is MRHNA and CDR2 is SNTAGT. CDR3 length: 14 amino acids. V lost 3 bases and J lost 6; bases outside the gene matches: 1. CDR3 coding DNA: TGTGCCAGCAGTGATGGGACTAGCGGCAATGAGCAGTTCTTC. Translating it yields CASSDGTSGNEQFF.

The chain has TRBV30 and TRBJ2-2; D is perhaps TRBD1 (5 bases). Trimming took 5 bases from V and 1 from J, leaving 8 bases between them. The CDR3 loop spans 13 amino acids. CDR1 and CDR2 from the germline V gene are GTSNPN and SVGIG (reference sequence). The CDR3: CAWDQGNTGELFF. The CDR3 DNA is TGTGCCTGGGACCAGGGGAACACCGGGGAGCTGTTTTTT.

This clonotype was seen many times. The chain is built from TRBV12-3 or TRBV12-4 and TRBJ2-3, with 8 bases that match TRBD2. V was clipped by 2 bases and J by 0 bases; unmatched bases: 7. The CDR3 covers 17 residues. The CDR3, as DNA: TGTGCCAGCAGTTTACGAGCGGGAGACACTAGCACAGATACGCAGTATTTT. This sequence encodes CASSLRAGDTSTDTQYF.

This clonotype was counted ten times or more. This rearrangement joins TRBV27 to TRBJ2-7; no definite D call. Germline CDR1 and CDR2: MNHEY and SMNVEV (reference sequence). This CDR3 comprises 17 residues. V was trimmed by 3 bases and J by 2 bases, leaving 20 bases between them. This CDR3 is CASSFSRRATNAYEQYF. The CDR3 DNA reads as TGTGCCAGCAGTTTCTCGCGCCGGGCCACTAACGCCTACGAGCAGTACTTC.

The sample holds many counts of this clonotype. The DNA of the CDR3 is TGCAGTGCTACCGGCAGGGGCGGGCCTGAAGCTTTCTTT. Amino acid sequence: CSATGRGGPEAFF. The chain links TRBV20-1 to TRBJ1-1; a weak D match, TRBD1 (6 bases). The CDR3 loop spans 13 amino acids. The germline V gene encodes CDR1 DFQATT and CDR2 SNEGSKA (reference sequence). Between the trimmed V and J ends, which lost 4 bases and 6 bases, there was a span of 15 bases.

This clonotype showed up many times. The gene calls are TRBV5-5 and TRBJ2-5, with 8 bases that match TRBD2. The CDR3 has 14 amino acids. Unmatched junction bases numbered 0, after V lost 0 bases and J lost 2 bases. Germline V gene data show CDR1 as SGHKS and CDR2 as YYEKEE (reference sequence). The CDR3 is CASSLASGQETQYF. The CDR3 DNA is TGTGCCAGCAGCTTGGCTAGCGGGCAAGAGACCCAGTACTTC. The complete variable domain, with remaining parts taken from reference TRBV5-5 and TRBJ2-5, reads DAGVTQSPTHLIKTRGQQVTLRCSPISGHKSVSWYQQVLGQGPQFIFQYYEKEERGRGNFPDRFSARQFPNYSSELNVNALLLGDSALYLCASSLASGQETQYFGPGTRLLVL.

This clonotype was recorded at least ten times. V and J are TRBV3-1 and TRBJ2-3; D ambiguous. V shed 4 bases and J shed 6 bases, with 8 bases lying between them. In germline, CDR1 is LGHDT, CDR2 YNNKEL (reference sequence). This CDR3 contains 12 residues. This CDR3 is CASSPTLDTQYF. CDR3 nucleotide sequence: TGTGCCAGCAGCCCGACCCTGGATACGCAGTATTTT.

DNA for the CDR3: TGCAGTGCTAGACAGCCCCAAGAGACCCAGTACTTC. Translated, it gives CSARQPQETQYF. J is TRBJ2-5 and V is TRBV20-1, with D unclear. Germline V gives CDR1 DFQATT, CDR2 SNEGSKA (reference sequence). The CDR3 length is 12 residues. V was clipped by 2 bases and J by 1 base, with 5 bases between them.

This clonotype was observed many times. The chain is built from TRBV5-1 and TRBJ2-7; 13 nucleotides line up with TRBD2. The junction had 13 bases not matched to a gene; V was cut back by 4 bases and J by 3 bases. CDR3 length: 18 residues. Germline CDR1 SGHRS, CDR2 YFSETQ. The CDR3 region has the DNA TGCGCCAGCAGCCGTGCGGGACTAGCGGGAAGGGGAATCTACGAGCAGTACTTC. Protein product: CASSRAGLAGRGIYEQYF.